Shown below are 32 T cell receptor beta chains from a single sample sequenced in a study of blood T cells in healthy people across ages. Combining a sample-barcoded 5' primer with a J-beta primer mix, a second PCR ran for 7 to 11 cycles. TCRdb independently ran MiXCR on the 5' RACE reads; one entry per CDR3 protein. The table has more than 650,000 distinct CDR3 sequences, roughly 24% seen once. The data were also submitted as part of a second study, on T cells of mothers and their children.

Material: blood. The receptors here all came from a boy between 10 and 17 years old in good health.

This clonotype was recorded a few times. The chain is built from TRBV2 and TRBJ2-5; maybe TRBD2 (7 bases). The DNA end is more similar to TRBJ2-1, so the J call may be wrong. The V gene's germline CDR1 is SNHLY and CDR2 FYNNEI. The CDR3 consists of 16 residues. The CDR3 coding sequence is TGTGCCAGCAGTGAAATCGTGGCGGGGGCCGGGGATGAGCAGTTCTTC. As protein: CASSEIVAGAGDEQFF.

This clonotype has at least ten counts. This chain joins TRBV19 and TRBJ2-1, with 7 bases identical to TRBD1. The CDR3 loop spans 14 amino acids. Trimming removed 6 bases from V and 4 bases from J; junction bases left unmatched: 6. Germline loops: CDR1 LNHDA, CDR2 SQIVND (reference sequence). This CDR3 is CASSSGTVYNEQFF. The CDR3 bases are TGTGCCAGTAGCTCCGGGACAGTTTACAATGAGCAGTTCTTC.

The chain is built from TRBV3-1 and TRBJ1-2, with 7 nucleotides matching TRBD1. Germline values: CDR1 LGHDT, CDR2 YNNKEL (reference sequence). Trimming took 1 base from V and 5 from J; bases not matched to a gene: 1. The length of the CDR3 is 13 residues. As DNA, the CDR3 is TGTGCCAGCAGCCAAGGGGACAGATATGGCTACACCTTC. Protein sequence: CASSQGDRYGYTF.

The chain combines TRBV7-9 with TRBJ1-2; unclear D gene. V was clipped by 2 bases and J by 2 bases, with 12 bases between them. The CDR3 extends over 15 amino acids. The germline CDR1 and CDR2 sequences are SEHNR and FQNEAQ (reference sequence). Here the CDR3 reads CASSLLGSPNYGYTF. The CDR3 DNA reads TGTGCCAGCAGCTTATTAGGGAGCCCCAACTATGGCTACACCTTC. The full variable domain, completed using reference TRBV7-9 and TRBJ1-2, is DTGVSQNPRHKITKRGQNVTFRCDPISEHNRLYWYRQTLGQGPEFLTYFQNEAQLEKSRLLSDRFSAERPKGSFSTLEIQRTEQGDSAMYLCASSLLGSPNYGYTFGSGTRLTVV.

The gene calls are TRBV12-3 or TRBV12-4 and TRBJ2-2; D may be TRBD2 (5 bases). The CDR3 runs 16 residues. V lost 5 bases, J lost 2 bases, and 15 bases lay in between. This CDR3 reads CASSTPSRTNTGELFF. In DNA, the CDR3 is TGTGCCAGCAGTACACCTAGCAGAACTAACACCGGGGAGCTGTTTTTT.

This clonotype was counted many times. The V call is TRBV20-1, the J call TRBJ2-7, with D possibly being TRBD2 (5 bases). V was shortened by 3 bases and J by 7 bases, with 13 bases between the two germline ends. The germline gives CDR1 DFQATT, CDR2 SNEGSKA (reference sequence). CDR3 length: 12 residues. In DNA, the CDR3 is TGCAGTGCTAGTCTAGAACCGGGGGAGCAGTACTTC. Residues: CSASLEPGEQYF.

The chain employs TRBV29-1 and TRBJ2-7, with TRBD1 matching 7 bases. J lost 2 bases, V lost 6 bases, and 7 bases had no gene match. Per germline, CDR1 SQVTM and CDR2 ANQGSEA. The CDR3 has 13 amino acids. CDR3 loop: CSVGTGATYEQYF. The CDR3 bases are TGCAGCGTGGGAACAGGGGCTACCTACGAGCAGTACTTC.

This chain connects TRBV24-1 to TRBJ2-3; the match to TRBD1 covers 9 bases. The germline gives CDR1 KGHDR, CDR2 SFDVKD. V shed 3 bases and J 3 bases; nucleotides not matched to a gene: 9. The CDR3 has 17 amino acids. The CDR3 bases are TGTGCCACCAGTGATACTGGGACAGGGCTTGGAACAGATACGCAGTATTTT. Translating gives CATSDTGTGLGTDTQYF.

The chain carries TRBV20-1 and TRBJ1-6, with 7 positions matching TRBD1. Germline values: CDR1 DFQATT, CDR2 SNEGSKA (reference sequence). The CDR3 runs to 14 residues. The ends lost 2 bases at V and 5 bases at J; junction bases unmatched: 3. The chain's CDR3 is CSARTTGNNSPLHF. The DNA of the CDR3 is TGCAGTGCTAGAACGACAGGGAATAATTCACCCCTCCACTTT.

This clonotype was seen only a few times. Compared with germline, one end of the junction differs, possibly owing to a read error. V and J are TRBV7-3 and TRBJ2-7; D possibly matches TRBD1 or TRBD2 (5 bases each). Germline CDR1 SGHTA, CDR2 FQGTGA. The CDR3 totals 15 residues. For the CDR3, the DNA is TGTGCCAGCAGCTTAAAAGGGACGGAATCCTACGAGCAGTGCTTC. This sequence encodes CASSLKGTESYEQCF.

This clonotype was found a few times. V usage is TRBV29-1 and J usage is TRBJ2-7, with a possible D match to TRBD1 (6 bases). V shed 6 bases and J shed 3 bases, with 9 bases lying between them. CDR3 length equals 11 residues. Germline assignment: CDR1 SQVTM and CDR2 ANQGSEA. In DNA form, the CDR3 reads TGCAGCGTCCTCAGGGGCTACGAGCAGTACTTC. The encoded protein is CSVLRGYEQYF.

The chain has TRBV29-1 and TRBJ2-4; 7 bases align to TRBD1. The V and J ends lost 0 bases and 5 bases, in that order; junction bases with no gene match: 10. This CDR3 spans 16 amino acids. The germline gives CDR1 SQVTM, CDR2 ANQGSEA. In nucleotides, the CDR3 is TGCAGCGTTGAAGATTTTAGGGGGCTGGGGGAAAACATTCAGTACTTC. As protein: CSVEDFRGLGENIQYF.

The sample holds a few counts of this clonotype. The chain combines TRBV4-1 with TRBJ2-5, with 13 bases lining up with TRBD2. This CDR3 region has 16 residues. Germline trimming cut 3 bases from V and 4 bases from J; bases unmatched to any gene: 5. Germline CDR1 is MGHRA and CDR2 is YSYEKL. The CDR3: CASSQGGLAGVETQYF. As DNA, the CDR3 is TGCGCCAGCAGCCAGGGAGGACTAGCGGGGGTAGAGACCCAGTACTTC.

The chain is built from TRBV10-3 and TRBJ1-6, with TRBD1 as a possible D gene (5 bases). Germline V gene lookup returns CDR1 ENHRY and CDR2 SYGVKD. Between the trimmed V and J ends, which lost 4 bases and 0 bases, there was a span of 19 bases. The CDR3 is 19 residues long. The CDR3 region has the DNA TGTGCCATCAGTGGGGACCCAAGCGGGCTGAGCTCCTATAATTCACCCCTCCACTTT. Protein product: CAISGDPSGLSSYNSPLHF.

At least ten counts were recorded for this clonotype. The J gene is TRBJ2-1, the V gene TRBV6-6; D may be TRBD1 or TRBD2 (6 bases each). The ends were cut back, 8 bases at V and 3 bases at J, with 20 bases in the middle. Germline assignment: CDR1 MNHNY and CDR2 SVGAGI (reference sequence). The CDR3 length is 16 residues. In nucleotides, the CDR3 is TGTGCCAGCGGCCCGGGGGCGGGACTGGGCTACAATGAGCAGTTCTTC. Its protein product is CASGPGAGLGYNEQFF.

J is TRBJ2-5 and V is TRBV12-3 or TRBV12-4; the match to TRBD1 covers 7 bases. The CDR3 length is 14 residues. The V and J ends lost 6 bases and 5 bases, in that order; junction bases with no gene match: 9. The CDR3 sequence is CASSLQGVDETQYF. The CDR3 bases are TGTGCCAGCAGCCTGCAGGGGGTGGACGAGACCCAGTACTTC.

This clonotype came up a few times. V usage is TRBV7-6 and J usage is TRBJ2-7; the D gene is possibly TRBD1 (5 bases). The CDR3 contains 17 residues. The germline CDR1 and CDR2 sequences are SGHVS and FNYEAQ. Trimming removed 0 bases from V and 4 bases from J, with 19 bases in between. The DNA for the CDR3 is TGTGCCAGCAGCTTAGCTGGATTTCGATCAGGGTTGTACGAGCAGTACTTC. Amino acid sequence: CASSLAGFRSGLYEQYF.

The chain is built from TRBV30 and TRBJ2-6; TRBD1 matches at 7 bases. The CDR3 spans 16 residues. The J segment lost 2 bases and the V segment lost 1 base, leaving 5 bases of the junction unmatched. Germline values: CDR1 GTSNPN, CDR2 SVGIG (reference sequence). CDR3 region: CAWSEGALTGANVLTF. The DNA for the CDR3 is TGTGCCTGGAGTGAGGGGGCGTTAACTGGGGCCAACGTCCTGACTTTC.

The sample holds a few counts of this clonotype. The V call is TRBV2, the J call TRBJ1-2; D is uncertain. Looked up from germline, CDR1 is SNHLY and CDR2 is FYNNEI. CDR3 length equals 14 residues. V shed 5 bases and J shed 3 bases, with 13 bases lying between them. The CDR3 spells CASSKDRGYYGYTF. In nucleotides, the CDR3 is TGTGCCAGCAGTAAAGATAGAGGTTACTATGGCTACACCTTC. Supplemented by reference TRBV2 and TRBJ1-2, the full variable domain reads EPEVTQTPSHQVTQMGQEVILRCVPISNHLYFYWYRQILGQKVEFLVSFYNNEISEKSEIFDDQFSVERPDGSNFTLKIRSTKLEDSAMYFCASSKDRGYYGYTFGSGTRLTVV.

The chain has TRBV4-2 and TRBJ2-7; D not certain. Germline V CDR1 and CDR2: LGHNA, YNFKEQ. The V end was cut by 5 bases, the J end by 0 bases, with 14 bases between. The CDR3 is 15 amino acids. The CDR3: CASSFDLGSSYEQYF. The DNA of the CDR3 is TGTGCCAGCAGCTTCGACCTGGGCTCCTCCTACGAGCAGTACTTC.

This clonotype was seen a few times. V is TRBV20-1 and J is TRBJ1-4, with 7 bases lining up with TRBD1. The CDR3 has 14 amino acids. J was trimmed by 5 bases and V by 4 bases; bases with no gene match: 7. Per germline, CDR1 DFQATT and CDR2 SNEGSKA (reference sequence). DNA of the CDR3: TGCAGTGCTAAAGTGACAGGGAGAAATGAAAAACTGTTTTTT. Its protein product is CSAKVTGRNEKLFF.

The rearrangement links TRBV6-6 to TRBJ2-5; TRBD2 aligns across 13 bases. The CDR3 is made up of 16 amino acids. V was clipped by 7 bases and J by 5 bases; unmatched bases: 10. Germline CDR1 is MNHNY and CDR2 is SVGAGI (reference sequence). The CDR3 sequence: CASTSGRTSGGETQYF. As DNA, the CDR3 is TGTGCCAGCACATCCGGAAGGACTAGCGGGGGTGAGACCCAGTACTTC.

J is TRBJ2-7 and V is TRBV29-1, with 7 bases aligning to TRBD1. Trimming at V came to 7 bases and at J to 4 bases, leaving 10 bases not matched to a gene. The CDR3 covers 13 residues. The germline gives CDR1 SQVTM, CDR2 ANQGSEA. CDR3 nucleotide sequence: TGCAGCGCTAGGGACAGAGACTCTTACGAGCAGTACTTC. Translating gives CSARDRDSYEQYF.

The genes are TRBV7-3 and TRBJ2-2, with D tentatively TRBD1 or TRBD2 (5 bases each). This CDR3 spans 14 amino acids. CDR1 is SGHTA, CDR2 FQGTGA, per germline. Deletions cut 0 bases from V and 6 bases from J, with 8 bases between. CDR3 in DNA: TGTGCCAGCAGCTTAACCTGGGGGTCCGGGGAGCTGTTTTTT. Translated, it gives CASSLTWGSGELFF.

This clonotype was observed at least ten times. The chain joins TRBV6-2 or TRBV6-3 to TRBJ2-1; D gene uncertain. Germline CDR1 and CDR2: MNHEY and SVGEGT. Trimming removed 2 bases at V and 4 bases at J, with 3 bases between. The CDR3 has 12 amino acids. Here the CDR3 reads CASSYGYNEQFF. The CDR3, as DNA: TGTGCCAGCAGTTACGGATACAATGAGCAGTTCTTC.

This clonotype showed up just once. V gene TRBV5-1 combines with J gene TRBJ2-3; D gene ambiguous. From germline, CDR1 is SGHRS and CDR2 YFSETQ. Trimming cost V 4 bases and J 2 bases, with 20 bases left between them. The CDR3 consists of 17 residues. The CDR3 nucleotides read TGCGCCAGCAGCCTGCATGGCGTAGTGGGTGACACAGATACGCAGTATTTT. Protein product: CASSLHGVVGDTDTQYF. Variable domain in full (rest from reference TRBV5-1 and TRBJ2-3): KAGVTQTPRYLIKTRGQQVTLSCSPISGHRSVSWYQQTPGQGLQFLFEYFSETQRNKGNFPGRFSGRQFSNSRSEMNVSTLELGDSALYLCASSLHGVVGDTDTQYFGPGTRLTVL.

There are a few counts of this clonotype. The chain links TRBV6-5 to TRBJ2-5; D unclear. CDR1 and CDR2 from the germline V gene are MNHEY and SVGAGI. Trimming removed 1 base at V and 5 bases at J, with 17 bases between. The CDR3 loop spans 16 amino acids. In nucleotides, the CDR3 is TGTGCCAGCAGTTACTATAGAGGCGCGGCCCGGGAGACCCAGTACTTC. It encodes CASSYYRGAARETQYF.

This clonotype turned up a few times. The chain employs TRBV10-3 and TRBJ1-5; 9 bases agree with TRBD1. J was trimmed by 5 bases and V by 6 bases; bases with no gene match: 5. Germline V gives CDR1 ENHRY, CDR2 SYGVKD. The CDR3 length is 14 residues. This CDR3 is CAIRGTGRDQPQHF. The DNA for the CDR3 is TGTGCCATCAGGGGGACAGGGCGCGATCAGCCCCAGCATTTT.

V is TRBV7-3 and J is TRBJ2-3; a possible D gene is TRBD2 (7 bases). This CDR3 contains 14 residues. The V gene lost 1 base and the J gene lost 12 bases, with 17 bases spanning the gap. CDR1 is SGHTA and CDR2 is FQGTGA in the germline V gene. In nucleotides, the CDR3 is TGTGCCAGCAGCTTAAGTGTATATGGGGGGGCACAGTATTTT. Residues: CASSLSVYGGAQYF.

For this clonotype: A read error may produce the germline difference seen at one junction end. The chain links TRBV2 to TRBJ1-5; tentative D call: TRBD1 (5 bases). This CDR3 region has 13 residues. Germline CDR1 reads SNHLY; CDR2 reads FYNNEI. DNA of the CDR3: TGTGCCTGCAGTGCAGGGTTGAGCCAGCCCCAGCATTTT. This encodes CACSAGLSQPQHF. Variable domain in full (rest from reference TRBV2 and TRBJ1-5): EPEVTQTPSHQVTQMGQEVILRCVPISNHLYFYWYRQILGQKVEFLVSFYNNEISEKSEIFDDQFSVERPDGSNFTLKIRSTKLEDSAMYFCACSAGLSQPQHFGDGTRLSIL.

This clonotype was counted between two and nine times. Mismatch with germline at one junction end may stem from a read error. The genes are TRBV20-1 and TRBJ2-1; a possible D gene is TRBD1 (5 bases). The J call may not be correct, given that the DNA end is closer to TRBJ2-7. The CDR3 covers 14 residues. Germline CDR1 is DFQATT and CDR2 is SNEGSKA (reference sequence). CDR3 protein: CSARDPTAANGQYF. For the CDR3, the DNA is TGCAGTGCCAGAGATCCGACAGCAGCTAACGGGCAGTACTTC.

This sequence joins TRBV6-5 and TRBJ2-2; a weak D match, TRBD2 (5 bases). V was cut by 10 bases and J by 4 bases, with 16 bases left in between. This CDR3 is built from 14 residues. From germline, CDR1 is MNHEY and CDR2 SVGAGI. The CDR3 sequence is CATTRDLRTGELFF. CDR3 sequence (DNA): TGTGCCACTACTCGGGATTTACGCACCGGGGAGCTGTTTTTT.